This T cell receptor (beta chain) was profiled in a study of blood T cell repertoires in COVID-19. Looking at the study overall: T cells, B-cell-depleted T cells, or PBMCs provided the cDNA or gDNA that served as material.

The authors' processing: Reference gene primer amplification gave estimated nucleated cell counts. Generated by immunoSEQ multiplex PCR, the TCRdb table keeps only in-frame clones and is missing some. Clonal size and the V and J genes are those of that table, whereas D and trimming came from the DNA. The table records 250,000 to 300,000 clones, around nine tenths of them present only once. Trimming cost V 0 bases and J 8 bases, with 16 bases left between them. Germline V gives CDR1 LGHNA, CDR2 YNFKEQ. The CDR3 runs 15 residues. The sequencing sample was made of peripheral blood. The genes are TRBV4-2 and TRBJ1-2; D possibly corresponds to TRBD1 (6 bases). The clonotype originates from a man in his forties with acute or convalescent COVID-19. The CDR3 bases are TGTGCCAGCAGCCAAGAACTAAACAGGGCTGAAGGCTACACCTTC. This encodes CASSQELNRAEGYTF.